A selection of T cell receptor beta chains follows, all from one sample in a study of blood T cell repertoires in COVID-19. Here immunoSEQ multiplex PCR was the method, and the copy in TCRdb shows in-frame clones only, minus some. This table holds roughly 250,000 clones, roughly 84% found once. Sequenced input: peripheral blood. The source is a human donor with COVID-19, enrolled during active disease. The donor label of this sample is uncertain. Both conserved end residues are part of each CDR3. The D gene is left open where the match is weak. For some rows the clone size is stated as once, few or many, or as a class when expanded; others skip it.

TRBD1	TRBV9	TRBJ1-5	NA	TGTGCCAGCAGCGCCGGCGACAGGGATCTTCAGCCCCAGCATTTT	CASSAGDRDLQPQHF
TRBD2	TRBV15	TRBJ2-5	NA	TGTGCCACCAGCGGGAGCTTAGCGGGAGGGTTGGTGACCCAGTACTTC	CATSGSLAGGLVTQYF
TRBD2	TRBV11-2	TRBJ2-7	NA	TGTGCCAGCAGCACAACTAGCGGCTCCGAGCAGTACTTC	CASSTTSGSEQYF
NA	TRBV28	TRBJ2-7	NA	TGTGCCAGCAGGAAGACAGGACGACTATACGAGCAGTACTTC	CASRKTGRLYEQYF
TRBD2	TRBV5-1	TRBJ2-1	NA	TGCGCCAGCAGCTTTCTAGCGGGAGTCACCTCCAATGAGCAGTTCTTC	CASSFLAGVTSNEQFF
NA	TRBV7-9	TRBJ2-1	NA	TGTGCCAGCAGGCGGGACGACCTCTACAATGAGCAGTTCTTC	CASRRDDLYNEQFF
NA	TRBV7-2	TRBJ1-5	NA	TGTGCCAGCAGCTTACGGGGTGCGGGCAATCAGCCCCAGCATTTT	CASSLRGAGNQPQHF
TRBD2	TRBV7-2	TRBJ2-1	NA	TGTGCCAGCAGCTTGGATAGCGGGAGGGGCCGTGAGCAGTTCTTC	CASSLDSGRGREQFF
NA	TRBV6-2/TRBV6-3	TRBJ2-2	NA	TGTGCCAGCAGTTACCAGGGAGGAGGGGAGCTGTTTTTT	CASSYQGGGELFF
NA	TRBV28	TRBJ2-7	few	TGTGCCATACAGGGCCAGTACGAGCAGTACTTC	CAIQGQYEQYF
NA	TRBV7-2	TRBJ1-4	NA	TGTGCCAGCAGCTTATGGCCCTTTGGTGAAAAACTGTTTTTT	CASSLWPFGEKLFF
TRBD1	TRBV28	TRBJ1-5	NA	TGTGCCAGCAGTTTACGTGCGGGACAGGGGAATATAGGCAATCAGCCCCAGCATTTT	CASSLRAGQGNIGNQPQHF
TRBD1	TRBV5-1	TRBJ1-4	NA	TGCGCCAGCGCGGTAGAGGGGGCGAGGTATGAAAAACTGTTTTTT	CASAVEGARYEKLFF
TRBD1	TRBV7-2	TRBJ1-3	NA	TGTGCCAGCAGCCTGGACAGGGGGGGAAACACCATATATTTT	CASSLDRGGNTIYF
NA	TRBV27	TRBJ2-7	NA	TGTGCCAGCAGTTTGCAGGGGAGCTCCTACGAGCAGTACTTC	CASSLQGSSYEQYF
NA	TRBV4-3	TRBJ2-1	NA	TGCGCCAGCAGCCAAGTAGGGGTAATCAATGAGCAGTTCTTC	CASSQVGVINEQFF
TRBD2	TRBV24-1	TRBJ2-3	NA	TGTGCCACCAGTGACCCCCGGACTAGCGATGCGGCAGATACGCAGTATTTT	CATSDPRTSDAADTQYF
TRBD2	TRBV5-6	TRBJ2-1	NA	TGTGCCAGCAGCTTCATACGCGGGGGGCCGATATCCTACAATGAGCAGTTCTTC	CASSFIRGGPISYNEQFF
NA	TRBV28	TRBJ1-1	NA	TGTGCCAGCAGTTTACCAGGGGAAGCTTTCTTT	CASSLPGEAFF
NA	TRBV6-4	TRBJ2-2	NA	TGTGCCAGCAGTGAGCCCGGCACCGGGGAGCTGTTTTTT	CASSEPGTGELFF
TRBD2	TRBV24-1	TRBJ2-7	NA	TGTGCCACCGTCCAGGGCGGGAGAACCTACGAGCAGTACTTC	CATVQGGRTYEQYF
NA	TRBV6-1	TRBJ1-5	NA	TGTGCCAGCAGTGAAAGATCACAGAGAAATCAGCCCCAGCATTTT	CASSERSQRNQPQHF
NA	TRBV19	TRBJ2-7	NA	TGTGCCACTAGGCGACAGGGAGGCCCCTACGAGCAGTACTTC	CATRRQGGPYEQYF
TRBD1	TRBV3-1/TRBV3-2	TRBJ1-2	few	TGTGCCAGCAGCCCCCTCAGGGGGACGAACTATGGCTACACCTTC	CASSPLRGTNYGYTF
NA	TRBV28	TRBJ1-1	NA	TGTGCCAGCAGTACAGGACAGCCTAACACTGAAGCTTTCTTT	CASSTGQPNTEAFF
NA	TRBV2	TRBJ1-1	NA	TGTGCCAGCAGTGAATCGGGAAACAGTGAAGCTTTCTTT	CASSESGNSEAFF
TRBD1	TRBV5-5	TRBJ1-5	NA	TGTGCCAGCAGCGGGGGGACAGCTAGCAATCAGCCCCAGCATTTT	CASSGGTASNQPQHF
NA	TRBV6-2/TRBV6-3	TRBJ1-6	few	TGTGCCAGCAGTCCCTTCGGGGAAGGTTATTCACCCCTCCACTTT	CASSPFGEGYSPLHF
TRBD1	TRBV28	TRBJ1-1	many	TGTGCCAGCAGTCGCCCTGGGGGGACAGGGGGAACTGAAGCTTTCTTT	CASSRPGGTGGTEAFF
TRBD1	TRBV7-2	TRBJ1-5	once	TGTGCCAGCAGCGCATTTGGACAGGGTGAAAGCAATCAGCCCCAGCATTTT	CASSAFGQGESNQPQHF
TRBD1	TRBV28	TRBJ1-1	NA	TGTGCCAGCAGTACTCCAACAGGGGTCGGGACTGAAGCTTTCTTT	CASSTPTGVGTEAFF
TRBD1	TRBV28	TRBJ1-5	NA	TGTGCCAGCGGAACACAGGGGGCGGGAGAGAATCAGCCCCAGCATTTT	CASGTQGAGENQPQHF
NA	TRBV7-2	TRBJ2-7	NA	TGTGCCAGCAGCCCCCAGGTGGGGGCCGAACTCTACGAGCAGTACTTC	CASSPQVGAELYEQYF
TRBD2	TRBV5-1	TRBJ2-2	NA	TGCGCCAGCAGCTTGGAGGGCGGGAGGGCCGCCGGGGAGCTGTTTTTT	CASSLEGGRAAGELFF
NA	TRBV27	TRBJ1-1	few	TGTGCCAGCAGTTTATTTGGCCGGGGAAGTGAAGCTTTCTTT	CASSLFGRGSEAFF
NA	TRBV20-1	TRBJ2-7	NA	TGCAGTGCTAGGAACAGCTACGAGCAGTACTTC	CSARNSYEQYF
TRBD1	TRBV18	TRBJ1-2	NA	TGTGCCAGCTCACCACGGACAGGGGCTAACTATGGCTACACCTTC	CASSPRTGANYGYTF
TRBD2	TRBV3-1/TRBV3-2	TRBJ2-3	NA	TGTGCCAGCAGCCCGAAAGGACTAGCGGGAGGGCGTCGCACAGATACGCAGTATTTT	CASSPKGLAGGRRTDTQYF
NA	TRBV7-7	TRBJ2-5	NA	TGTGCTAGCAGCTTAGGAGGGACTCCTGGGCGAGAGACCCAGTACTTC	CASSLGGTPGRETQYF
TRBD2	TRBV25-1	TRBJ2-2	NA	TGTGCCAGCAGTCCGCCGGGACTAGCGGGAGGGCACACCGGGGAGCTGTTTTTT	CASSPPGLAGGHTGELFF
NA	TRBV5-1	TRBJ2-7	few	TGCGCCAGCAGCTTGTGGGGCGGTAGCTCCTACGAGCAGTACTTC	CASSLWGGSSYEQYF